This paragraph reports one TCR beta chain. A read error is likely, as this CDR3 ends without the conserved phenylalanine or tryptophan. The DNA is left out, because the CDR3 cannot be placed on it with certainty; the CDR3 is given as TCRdb lists it. This sample was taken from a study of tumor and adjacent non-tumor tissue in lung cancer. The template was RNA from unsorted bulk tissue. The normal lung tissue was taken more than 3 cm from the tumor edge. The CDR3 length is 12 residues, termini included. Germline V gene sequence: CDR1 SGHAT, CDR2 FQNNGV. A modified ARM-PCR protocol with three rounds of nested PCR amplified TCRbeta. TCRdb called the multiplex PCR reads again in MiXCR, with one record for every CDR3 protein. The table includes 90,000 to 100,000 distinct CDR3 sequences, 75% to 85% detected once.

V gene TRBV11-2 combines with J gene TRBJ2-5; the tabulated D call, TRBD1, remains unverified against the DNA. Sequences were obtained from distant non-tumor lung tissue. The receptor was derived from a man aged 55 to 70 with small cell lung cancer. Here the CDR3 reads CASSVTVSQEYL.